This T cell receptor beta chain comes out of a study of T cell responses to AZD1222 COVID-19 vaccine (dated by TCRdb to the early 2020s). At the level of the whole study: TCR sequencing covered 233 trial participants: 207 given two doses of AZD1222 and approximately 26 given two doses of MenACWY control vaccine. Trial participants were enrolled into age subgroups of 18-55, 56-69 and 70-plus years, which contained about 160, 30 and 59 TCR-sequenced participants, respectively.

Note on this clone: Its recognized antigen is unknown. Per-base quality was not reported, and no clone a single base away is much larger than it.

The paper's findings and limits, for the study overall: In the small 56-69-year group, the increase in depth fell short of significance, most likely because of low power. The vaccine-associated CD4 TCRs covered the entire spike protein, and the dominant responses fell in regions 160-218 and 743-854. After two AZD1222 doses, spike-specific TCR breadth and depth were significantly higher than at day 0 and than in MenACWY recipients. Because no day 14 peak-response samples were available, repertoires were characterized only after the peak T cell response. Conclusions about previously exposed vaccinees were limited because only six AZD1222 recipients were SARS-CoV-2 seropositive at baseline. Reportedly, close to half of the unique spike-specific TCRs recognized epitopes lying outside the regions that are mutated in the B.1.351 and B.1.1.7 variants. Participants were mostly white British, with more females than males. The authors suggested clonal diversity may have been underestimated.

The CDR3 regions of human TCRbeta chains were analyzed by immunosequencing. In the original analysis: Repertoire TCRs were matched against a reference library of SARS-CoV-2-specific TCRs generated with the MIRA antigen-specificity platform. Breadth was defined as the fraction of unique TCRs that were SARS-CoV-2-associated. Depth was defined as the fraction of total T cells that were SARS-CoV-2-associated. Each spike-specific TCR was assigned to its reactive spike region and to a CD4 or CD8 class using the MIRA data. Log10-transformed breadth and depth values were compared by one-way ANOVA with Sidak's multiple comparisons tests. In its TCRdb copy, this immuneACCESS table keeps in-frame sequences only and misses some clones. Where compared with another copy, unresolved V genes explain less than half of these, and the others have no known cause. The DNA gave D and trimming, while V, J and clone size come from that table. The sample table shows some 150,000 clones, and roughly 90% are seen once. About 1.6% of the sample is in the top ten clones.

What this sample's time point label stands for: about 28 days (+/-7) after the second vaccine dose. AZD1222 recipients given second doses at about 4 weeks or at about 12 weeks were pooled, since spike-specific TCR depth and breadth were not found to differ between the two schedules. The vaccinee samples were drawn from two UK trials, COV001 and COV002, one of which was a single-blind randomized controlled phase 2/3 trial testing AZD1222 (ChAdOx1 nCoV-19) in healthy adults. For TCRbeta chain sequencing, PBMC samples were collected from trial participants at day 0 and at day 28 after the second dose. The sample here was peripheral blood, taken 28 days after the second AZD1222 dose. The clonotype was recovered from an adult who received the AZD1222 COVID-19 vaccine.

The DNA sequence follows: TGTGCCAGCTCACCACCGGAAGATTTTTTGAATGAGCAGTTCTTC. Its translation is CASSPPEDFLNEQFF. The V gene is TRBV18 and the J gene is TRBJ2-1, with an unclear D gene assignment. V gives up 0 bases and J gives up 7 bases, and the segment between their germline ends measures 13 bases. The germline V gene gives CDR1 as KGHSH and CDR2 as LQKENI. There are 15 amino acids in the CDR3, from cysteine to phenylalanine inclusive. Just CDR3 DNA is preserved here, 45 bases in frame from base 1.